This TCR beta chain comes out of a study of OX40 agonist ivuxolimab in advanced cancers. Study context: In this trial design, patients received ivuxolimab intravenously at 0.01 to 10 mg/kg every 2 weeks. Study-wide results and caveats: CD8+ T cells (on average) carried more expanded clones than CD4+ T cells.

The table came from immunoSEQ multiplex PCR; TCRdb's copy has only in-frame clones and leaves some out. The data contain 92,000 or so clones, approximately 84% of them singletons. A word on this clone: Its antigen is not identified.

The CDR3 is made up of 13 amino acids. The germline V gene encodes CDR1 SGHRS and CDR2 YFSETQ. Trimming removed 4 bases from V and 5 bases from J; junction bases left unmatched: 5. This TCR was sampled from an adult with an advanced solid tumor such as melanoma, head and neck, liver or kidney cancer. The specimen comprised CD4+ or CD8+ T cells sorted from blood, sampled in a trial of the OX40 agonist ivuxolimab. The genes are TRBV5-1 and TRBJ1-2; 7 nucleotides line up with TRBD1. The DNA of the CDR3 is TGCGCCAGCAGCGCCGGGACAGCGTATGGCTACACCTTC. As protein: CASSAGTAYGYTF.